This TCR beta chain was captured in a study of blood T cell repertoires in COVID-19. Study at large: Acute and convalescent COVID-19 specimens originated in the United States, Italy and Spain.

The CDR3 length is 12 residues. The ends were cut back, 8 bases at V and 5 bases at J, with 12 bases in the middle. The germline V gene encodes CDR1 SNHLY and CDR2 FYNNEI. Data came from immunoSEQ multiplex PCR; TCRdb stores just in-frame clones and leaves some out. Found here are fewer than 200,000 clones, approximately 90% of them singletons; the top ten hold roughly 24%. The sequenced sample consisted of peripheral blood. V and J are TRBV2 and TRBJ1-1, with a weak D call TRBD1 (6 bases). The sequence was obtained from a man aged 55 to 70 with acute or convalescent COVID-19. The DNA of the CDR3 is TGTGCCAGCTCAGGGGAGTTTACTGAAGCTTTCTTT. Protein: CASSGEFTEAFF.